Following are 17 T cell receptor beta chains from one sample sequenced in a study of cytomegalovirus exposure and HLA in healthy donors. The PCR used 60 Vbeta and 13 Jbeta primers. The protocol was immunoSEQ multiplex PCR, while the TCRdb copy is restricted to in-frame clones and leaves out a portion. This sample yields approximately 190,000 clones, of which over 70% are seen a single time; 3.8% belongs to the top ten. The sequencing sample was made of PBMCs. The receptor set was obtained from a man in his fifties or sixties in good health and CMV-seronegative.

This sequence joins TRBV6-6 and TRBJ1-3; D is uncertain. Per the germline V gene, CDR1 is MNHNY and CDR2 is SVGAGI (reference sequence). The CDR3 covers 12 residues. V was cut by 8 bases and J by 0 bases, with 5 bases left in between. The DNA of the CDR3 is TGTGCCAGCGTGAGCTCTGGAAACACCATATATTTT. Residues: CASVSSGNTIYF.

The V gene is TRBV6-1, the J gene TRBJ1-5; D call uncertain. Germline values: CDR1 MNHNS, CDR2 SASEGT. The CDR3 is 15 residues long. V was trimmed by 1 base and J by 0 bases, leaving 7 bases between them. The CDR3 region is CASSEDRYSNQPQHF. The CDR3 DNA reads TGTGCCAGCAGTGAAGACAGATATAGCAATCAGCCCCAGCATTTT.

The chain recombines TRBV25-1 with TRBJ2-7; a possible D gene is TRBD1 (5 bases). Per the germline V gene, CDR1 is MGHDK and CDR2 is SYGVNS. V gave up 3 bases and J gave up 7 bases, with 13 bases separating them. This CDR3 contains 13 residues. In DNA form, the CDR3 reads TGTGCCAGCAGTGAGGGTTCAGGGTATGAGCAGTACTTC. Protein sequence: CASSEGSGYEQYF.

In this sample, this clone turned up a few times. The DNA of the CDR3 is TGTGCCACCTCCGGAGGACAGGGATACAATGAGCAGTTCTTC. Translating it yields CATSGGQGYNEQFF. The chain couples TRBV15 to TRBJ2-1; 8 bases fit TRBD1. Trimming took 8 bases from V and 4 from J; bases not matched to a gene: 7. Germline V lookup: CDR1 LNHNV, CDR2 YYDKDF (reference sequence). This CDR3 comprises 14 residues.

V is TRBV14 and J is TRBJ2-2; 8 bases agree with TRBD1. There are 15 residues in the CDR3. V shed 2 bases, J shed 4 bases, and the junction held 3 bases outside the gene matches. Germline-derived CDR1 and CDR2 are SGHDN and FVKESK. The CDR3 spells CASSQQDRATGELFF. The CDR3 DNA reads as TGTGCCAGCAGCCAACAGGACAGGGCCACCGGGGAGCTGTTTTTT.

The chain is built from TRBV7-2 and TRBJ1-4; D possibly corresponds to TRBD1 (6 bases). This CDR3 region has 16 residues. V gave up 6 bases and J gave up 8 bases, with 22 bases separating them. Germline CDR1 reads SGHTA; CDR2 reads FQGNSA. CDR3 sequence (DNA): TGTGCCAGCAGTAGTGGGGGGGCGCTTTCAATGGAAAAACTGTTTTTT. This translates into CASSSGGALSMEKLFF.

V gene TRBV6-5 combines with J gene TRBJ2-7; tentative D call: TRBD2 (5 bases). The V end lost 5 bases, the J end lost 2 bases, and 10 bases lay between the germline ends. CDR1 MNHEY and CDR2 SVGAGI come from the germline V gene. There are 13 residues in the CDR3. For the CDR3, the DNA is TGTGCCAGCAGTAGGGAGAAGACCTACGAGCAGTACTTC. It is translated as CASSREKTYEQYF.

Notes on this clone: Other DNA sequences in the same sample also yield this CDR3. This chain links TRBV7-6 with TRBJ1-1; a weak D match, TRBD1 (6 bases). Trimming pared 4 bases from V and 0 bases from J, leaving 12 bases between. Germline loops: CDR1 SGHVS, CDR2 FNYEAQ. CDR3 size: 15 residues. The CDR3 sequence: CASSSLQGLNTEAFF. CDR3 sequence (DNA): TGTGCCAGCAGCTCTCTACAGGGTCTGAACACTGAAGCTTTCTTT.

CDR3 sequence (DNA): TGTGCCAGTACCGGAGGGCTGAACACCGGGGAGCTGTTTTTT. This codes for CASTGGLNTGELFF. V and J are TRBV18 and TRBJ2-2; D possibly corresponds to TRBD2 (6 bases). CDR3 length: 14 amino acids. The germline V gene has CDR1 KGHSH and CDR2 LQKENI. Trimming stripped 9 bases from V and 1 base from J, with 12 bases between.

Here the CDR3 DNA reads TGTGCCAGCAGTTTTCGGGATAATTCACCCCTCCACTTT. Its protein is CASSFRDNSPLHF. The genes are TRBV27 and TRBJ1-6; D not resolved. V was clipped by 3 bases and J by 5 bases, with 5 bases between them. The CDR3 has 13 amino acids. The germline CDR1 and CDR2 sequences are MNHEY and SMNVEV (reference sequence).

V usage is TRBV10-3 and J usage is TRBJ2-6, with 7 bases identical to TRBD2. This CDR3 is built from 18 residues. V lost 5 bases, J lost 4 bases, and 14 bases stayed unmatched. Germline CDR1 is ENHRY and CDR2 is SYGVKD. The CDR3 bases are TGTGCCATCAGTACTACCTTGGGAGGGCCAAGCGGGGCCAACGTCCTGACTTTC. Translated, it gives CAISTTLGGPSGANVLTF.

This sequence joins TRBV19 and TRBJ2-7; a possible D gene is TRBD2 (6 bases). Germline V gene data show CDR1 as LNHDA and CDR2 as SQIVND (reference sequence). V was clipped by 3 bases and J by 7 bases, with 16 bases between them. This CDR3 is 14 amino acids long. CDR3 coding DNA: TGTGCCAGTAGTATTGGGACTGCCGTAGGGGAGCAGTACTTC. Translated, it gives CASSIGTAVGEQYF.

CDR3 DNA sequence: TGTGCCAGCAGCCGCTGGGACACTCCTAACTATGGCTACACCTTC. Its translation: CASSRWDTPNYGYTF. The chain joins TRBV7-9 to TRBJ1-2, with D possibly matching TRBD1 (6 bases). The CDR3 consists of 15 residues. Between the trimmed V and J ends, which lost 5 bases and 0 bases, there was a span of 13 bases. Germline values: CDR1 SEHNR, CDR2 FQNEAQ (reference sequence).

The V gene is TRBV4-2, the J gene TRBJ2-6; a weak D match, TRBD1 (5 bases). V was cut by 1 base and J by 0 bases, with 10 bases left in between. The germline V gene encodes CDR1 LGHNA and CDR2 YNFKEQ. CDR3 length equals 17 residues. The CDR3 sequence: CASSQVQGGSGANVLTF. CDR3 nucleotide sequence: TGTGCCAGCAGCCAAGTTCAGGGCGGCTCTGGGGCCAACGTCCTGACTTTC.

The chain has TRBV6-1 and TRBJ1-4, with no clear D. This CDR3 has 14 residues. The germline gives CDR1 MNHNS, CDR2 SASEGT. Trimming took off 5 bases at V and 2 bases at J, with 9 bases between the two ends. The CDR3 DNA reads TGTGCCAGCAGTAGCGGCATGACTAATGAAAAACTGTTTTTT. As protein: CASSSGMTNEKLFF.

This rearrangement joins TRBV4-2 to TRBJ1-5, with 7 bases matching TRBD1. The CDR3 spans 17 residues. Germline CDR1 and CDR2: LGHNA and YNFKEQ. V lost 4 bases and J lost 5; bases outside the gene matches: 14. CDR3 nucleotide sequence: TGTGCCAGCAGCCCACTCTTCCGAGGAGGGGGCCATCAGCCCCAGCATTTT. It specifies CASSPLFRGGGHQPQHF.

The V call is TRBV9, the J call TRBJ2-6; 7 nucleotides align to TRBD2. This CDR3 spans 11 amino acids. The V gene's germline CDR1 is SGDLS and CDR2 YYNGEE. V was pared by 2 bases and J by 13 bases, with 0 bases of the junction left unmatched. CDR3 sequence reads: CASSVGGVLTF. CDR3 sequence (DNA): TGTGCCAGCAGCGTCGGGGGGGTCCTGACTTTC.